These 8 T cell receptor beta chains came from one sample sequenced in a study of regulatory T cells in long-lasting Graves disease. As for time point: newly diagnosed GD, antithyroid drugs for less than 3 months. RNA from PBMCs was the source of the TCR library. Construction of TCR beta libraries relied on iRepertoire HTBI primers and on Arm-PCR targeting CDR3 regions. TCRdb passed the multiplex PCR reads through MiXCR, listing each CDR3 protein once. The table records about 440,000 distinct CDR3 sequences, 14% to 15% of them present only once. A further study also used this sample, focusing on T cells in Graves' hyperthyroidism and ophthalmopathy.

The sample consisted of peripheral blood mononuclear cells (PBMCs), taken at new diagnosis, from a patient treated with antithyroid drugs. Every receptor here comes from a woman aged 25 to 39 with Graves disease.

This clonotype appeared many times. The chain recombines TRBV3-1 with TRBJ2-3; a weak D match, TRBD1 (5 bases). The DNA end lines up better with TRBJ1-1; the J call may be wrong. The length of the CDR3 is 12 residues. Germline CDR1 is LGHDT and CDR2 is YNNKEL (reference sequence). In DNA form, the CDR3 reads TGTGCCAGCAGCCAAGAAGCAGGGAGGGCTTTCTTT. Its protein is CASSQEAGRAFF.

This clonotype was observed at least ten times. The chain is built from TRBV12-5 and TRBJ2-7, with 7 bases lining up with TRBD1. Germline loops: CDR1 LGHNT, CDR2 FRNRAP. The ends lost 4 bases at V and 1 base at J; junction bases unmatched: 4. This CDR3 has 14 amino acids. The CDR3, as DNA: TGTGCTAGTGGTTCCCAGGACAGGTCCTACGAGCAGTACTTC. It yields the protein CASGSQDRSYEQYF. The complete variable domain, with remaining parts taken from reference TRBV12-5 and TRBJ2-7, reads DARVTQTPRHKVTEMGQEVTMRCQPILGHNTVFWYRQTMMQGLELLAYFRNRAPLDDSGMPKDRFSAEMPDATLATLKIQPSEPRDSAVYFCASGSQDRSYEQYFGPGTRLTVT.

Remarks on this clonotype: This may arise from a read error, as a much more abundant clone is one base away. The chain uses TRBV6-1 and TRBJ1-5; D gene uncertain. From germline, CDR1 is MNHNS and CDR2 SASEGT. The CDR3 is made up of 14 amino acids. Trimming cost V 1 base and J 2 bases, with 6 bases left between them. The CDR3 loop is CASSEGEGNQPQHF. For the CDR3, the DNA is TGTGCCAGCAGTGAAGGGGAGGGCAATCAGCCCCAGCATTTT.

This rearrangement joins TRBV12-3 or TRBV12-4 to TRBJ1-3; D uncertain. The CDR3 sequence is 15 residues long. Trimming took off 8 bases at V and 3 bases at J, with 17 bases between the two ends. The CDR3 loop is CASSPGRFIGNTIYF. The CDR3 DNA follows: TGTGCCAGCTCCCCGGGCCGCTTCATTGGAAACACCATATATTTT.

This clonotype was counted ten times or more. CDR3 loop: CASSSGSSGRIYEQYF. CDR3 DNA: TGTGCCAGCAGCTCGGGGTCCAGCGGGAGGATCTACGAGCAGTACTTC. V gene TRBV13 combines with J gene TRBJ2-7; 9 nucleotides align to TRBD2. With 4 bases clipped from V and 3 bases from J, the junction kept 10 bases outside the gene matches. Germline V gene data show CDR1 as PRHDT and CDR2 as FYEKMQ (reference sequence). The CDR3 covers 16 residues.

Turning to this clonotype: A much larger clone differs by one base, so this may be a read error. V and J are TRBV20-1 and TRBJ2-3, with D perhaps matching TRBD1 or TRBD2 (5 bases each). Gene TRBJ2-1 matches the end of the DNA better, so the J call may be wrong. CDR1 and CDR2 (germline): DFQATT, SNEGSKA (reference sequence). This CDR3 has 15 amino acids. The CDR3 DNA is TGCAGTGCTAGAGATAGGAGGCAGGGCAGAGAGACCCAGTTCTTC. Its protein is CSARDRRQGRETQFF.

The rearrangement uses TRBV20-1 and TRBJ2-2; D is possibly TRBD1 or TRBD2 (5 bases each). Germline V gene lookup returns CDR1 DFQATT and CDR2 SNEGSKA (reference sequence). The CDR3 runs to 15 residues. V lost 0 bases and J 4 bases, leaving 12 bases between the germline ends. CDR3 in amino acids: CSARDLARGTGELFF. CDR3 in DNA: TGCAGTGCTAGAGATCTTGCGAGGGGCACCGGGGAGCTGTTTTTT.

This clonotype has a handful of counts. The chain recombines TRBV29-1 with TRBJ2-2, with D unresolved. Germline-derived CDR1 and CDR2 are SQVTM and ANQGSEA. V was pared by 4 bases and J by 0 bases, with 9 bases between. There are 14 residues in the CDR3. The CDR3 nucleotides read TGCAGCGTTGGACACTTCGCGAACACCGGGGAGCTGTTTTTT. This sequence encodes CSVGHFANTGELFF.